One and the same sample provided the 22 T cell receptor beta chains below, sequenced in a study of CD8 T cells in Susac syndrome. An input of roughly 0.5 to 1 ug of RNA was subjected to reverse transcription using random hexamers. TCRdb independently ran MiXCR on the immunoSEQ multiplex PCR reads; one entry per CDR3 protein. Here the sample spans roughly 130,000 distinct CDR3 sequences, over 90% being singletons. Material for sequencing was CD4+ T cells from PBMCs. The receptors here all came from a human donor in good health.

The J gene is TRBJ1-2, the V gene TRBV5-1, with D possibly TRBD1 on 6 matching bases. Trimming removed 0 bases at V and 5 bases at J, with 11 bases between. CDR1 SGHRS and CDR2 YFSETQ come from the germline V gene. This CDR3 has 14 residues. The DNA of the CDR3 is TGCGCCAGCAGCTTGGGACAGGCCCTTTATGGCTACACCTTC. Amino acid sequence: CASSLGQALYGYTF.

The CDR3 protein is CASNYYLNTPDTQYF. The DNA of the CDR3 is TGTGCCAGCAACTACTACCTAAATACCCCAGATACGCAGTATTTT. This rearrangement joins TRBV7-2 to TRBJ2-3; no firm D call. The CDR3 length is 15 residues. CDR1 is SGHTA and CDR2 is FQGNSA in the germline V gene. The V gene lost 7 bases and the J gene lost 4 bases, with 18 bases spanning the gap. Using reference TRBV7-2 and TRBJ2-3 for the parts outside the CDR3, the full variable domain is GAGVSQSPSNKVTEKGKDVELRCDPISGHTALYWYRQSLGQGLEFLIYFQGNSAPDKSGLPSDRFSAERTGGSVSTLTIQRTQQEDSAVYLCASNYYLNTPDTQYFGPGTRLTVL.

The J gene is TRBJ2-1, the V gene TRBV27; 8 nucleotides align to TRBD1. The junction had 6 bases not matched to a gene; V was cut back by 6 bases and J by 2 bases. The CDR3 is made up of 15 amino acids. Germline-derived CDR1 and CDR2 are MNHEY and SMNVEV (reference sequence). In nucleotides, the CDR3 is TGTGCCAGCAGCCGACAGGGGAGCCCCTACAATGAGCAGTTCTTC. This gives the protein CASSRQGSPYNEQFF.

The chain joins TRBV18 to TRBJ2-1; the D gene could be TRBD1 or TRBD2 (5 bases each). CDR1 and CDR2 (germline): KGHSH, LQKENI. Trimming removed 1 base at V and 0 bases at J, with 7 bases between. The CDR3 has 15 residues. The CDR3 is CASSPRGISYNEQFF. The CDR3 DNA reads TGTGCCAGCTCACCACGGGGGATCTCCTACAATGAGCAGTTCTTC.

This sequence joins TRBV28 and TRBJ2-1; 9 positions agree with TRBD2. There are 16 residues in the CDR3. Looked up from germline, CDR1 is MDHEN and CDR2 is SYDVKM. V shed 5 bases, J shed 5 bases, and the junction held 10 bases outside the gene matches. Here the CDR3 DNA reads TGTGCCAGCAGTCCTTCCGGACTAGCGATAAACAATGAGCAGTTCTTC. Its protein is CASSPSGLAINNEQFF.

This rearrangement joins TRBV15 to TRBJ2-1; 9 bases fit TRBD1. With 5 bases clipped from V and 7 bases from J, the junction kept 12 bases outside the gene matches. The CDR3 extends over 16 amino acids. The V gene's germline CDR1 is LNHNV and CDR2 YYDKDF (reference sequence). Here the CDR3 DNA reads TGTGCCACCAGCTCACGGACAGGGGTAGGGAGGAATGAGCAGTTCTTC. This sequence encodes CATSSRTGVGRNEQFF.

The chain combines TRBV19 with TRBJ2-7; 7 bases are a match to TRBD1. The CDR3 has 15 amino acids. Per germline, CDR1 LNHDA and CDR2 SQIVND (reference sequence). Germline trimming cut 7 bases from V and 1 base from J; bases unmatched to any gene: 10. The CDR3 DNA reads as TGTGCCAGTACCACGGGGACAGCCGTTTCCTACGAGCAGTACTTC. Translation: CASTTGTAVSYEQYF.

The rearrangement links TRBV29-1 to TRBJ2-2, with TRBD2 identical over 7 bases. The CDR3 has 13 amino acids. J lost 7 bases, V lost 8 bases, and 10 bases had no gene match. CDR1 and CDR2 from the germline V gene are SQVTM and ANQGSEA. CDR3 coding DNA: TGCAGCAGCGGGACTGGCGTTCTCGGGGAGCTGTTTTTT. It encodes CSSGTGVLGELFF.

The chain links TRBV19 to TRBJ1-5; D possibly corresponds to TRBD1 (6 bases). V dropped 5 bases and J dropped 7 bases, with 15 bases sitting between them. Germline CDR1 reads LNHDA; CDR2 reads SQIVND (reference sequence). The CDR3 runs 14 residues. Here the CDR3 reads CASSLAQGRQPQHF. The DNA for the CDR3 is TGTGCCAGTAGTCTCGCTCAGGGGCGGCAGCCCCAGCATTTT.

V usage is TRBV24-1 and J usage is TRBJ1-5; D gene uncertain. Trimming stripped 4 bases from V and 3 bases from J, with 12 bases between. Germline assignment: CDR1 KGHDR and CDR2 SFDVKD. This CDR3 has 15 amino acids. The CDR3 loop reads CATSETGTYNQPQHF. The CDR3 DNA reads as TGTGCCACCAGTGAGACGGGAACTTACAATCAGCCCCAGCATTTT.

Here the CDR3 reads CSALQGASYNEQFF. The DNA for the CDR3 is TGCAGCGCCCTACAGGGGGCTTCCTACAATGAGCAGTTCTTC. The chain recombines TRBV29-1 with TRBJ2-1, with TRBD1 matching 9 bases. CDR1 is SQVTM, CDR2 ANQGSEA, per germline. With 7 bases clipped from V and 1 base from J, the junction kept 5 bases outside the gene matches. The CDR3 contains 14 residues.

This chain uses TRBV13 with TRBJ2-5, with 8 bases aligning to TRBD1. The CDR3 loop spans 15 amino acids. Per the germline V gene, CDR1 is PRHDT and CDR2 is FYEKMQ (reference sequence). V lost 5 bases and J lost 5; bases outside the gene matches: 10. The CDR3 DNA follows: TGTGCCAGCAGCGATCAAATGACAGGGGAGGAGACCCAGTACTTC. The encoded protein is CASSDQMTGEETQYF.

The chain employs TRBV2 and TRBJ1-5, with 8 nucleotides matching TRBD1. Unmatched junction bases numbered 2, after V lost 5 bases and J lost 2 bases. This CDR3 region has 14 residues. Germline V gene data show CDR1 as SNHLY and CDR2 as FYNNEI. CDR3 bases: TGTGCCAGCAGTACGGGACAGGGCAATCAGCCCCAGCATTTT. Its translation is CASSTGQGNQPQHF. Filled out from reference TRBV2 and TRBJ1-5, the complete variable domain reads EPEVTQTPSHQVTQMGQEVILRCVPISNHLYFYWYRQILGQKVEFLVSFYNNEISEKSEIFDDQFSVERPDGSNFTLKIRSTKLEDSAMYFCASSTGQGNQPQHFGDGTRLSIL.

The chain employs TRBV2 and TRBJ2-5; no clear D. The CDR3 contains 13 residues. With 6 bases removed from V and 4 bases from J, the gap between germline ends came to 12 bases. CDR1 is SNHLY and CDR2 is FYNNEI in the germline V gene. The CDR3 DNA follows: TGTGCCAGCAGCCAAAAGGAGCGAGAGACCCAGTACTTC. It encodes CASSQKERETQYF.

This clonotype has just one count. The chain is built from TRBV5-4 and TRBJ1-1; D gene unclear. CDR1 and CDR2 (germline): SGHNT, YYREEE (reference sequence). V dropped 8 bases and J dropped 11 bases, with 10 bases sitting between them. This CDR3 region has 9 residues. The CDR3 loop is CASQPAAFF. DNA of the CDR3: TGTGCCAGTCAGCCGGCTGCTTTCTTT.

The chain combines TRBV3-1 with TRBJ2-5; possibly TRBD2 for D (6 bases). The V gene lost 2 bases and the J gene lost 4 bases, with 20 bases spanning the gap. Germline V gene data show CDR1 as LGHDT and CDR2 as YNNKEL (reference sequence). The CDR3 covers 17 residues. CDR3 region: CASSQSGARVGGETQYF. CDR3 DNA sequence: TGTGCCAGCAGCCAATCCGGGGCCAGGGTGGGAGGAGAGACCCAGTACTTC.

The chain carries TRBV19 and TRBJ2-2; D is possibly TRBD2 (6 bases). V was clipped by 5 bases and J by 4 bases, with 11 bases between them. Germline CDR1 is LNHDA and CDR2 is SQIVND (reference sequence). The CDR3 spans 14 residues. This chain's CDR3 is CASSSGSGTGELFF. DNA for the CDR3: TGTGCCAGTAGTTCCGGGAGCGGCACCGGGGAGCTGTTTTTT.

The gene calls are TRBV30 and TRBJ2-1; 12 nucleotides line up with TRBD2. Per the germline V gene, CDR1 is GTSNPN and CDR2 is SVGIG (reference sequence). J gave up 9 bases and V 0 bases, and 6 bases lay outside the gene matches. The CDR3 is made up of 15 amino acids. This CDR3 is CAWSVRLAGDFEQFF. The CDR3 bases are TGTGCCTGGAGTGTTCGACTAGCGGGGGATTTTGAGCAGTTCTTC.

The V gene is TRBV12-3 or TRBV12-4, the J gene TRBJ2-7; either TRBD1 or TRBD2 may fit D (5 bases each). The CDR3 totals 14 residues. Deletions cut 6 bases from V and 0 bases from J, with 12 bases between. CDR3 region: CASSRDGGSYEQYF. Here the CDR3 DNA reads TGTGCCAGCAGCCGGGACGGCGGCTCCTACGAGCAGTACTTC.

CDR3 region: CASSPYIPSGANVLTF. CDR3 in DNA: TGTGCCAGCAGCCCATATATACCCTCTGGGGCCAACGTCCTGACTTTC. This sequence joins TRBV7-6 and TRBJ2-6; no reliable D call. Germline V gene lookup returns CDR1 SGHVS and CDR2 FNYEAQ. V was shortened by 5 bases and J by 0 bases, with 11 bases between the two germline ends. The CDR3 extends over 16 amino acids. The full variable domain, completed using reference TRBV7-6 and TRBJ2-6, is GAGVSQSPRYKVTKRGQDVALRCDPISGHVSLYWYRQALGQGPEFLTYFNYEAQQDKSGLPNDRFSAERPEGSISTLTIQRTEQRDSAMYRCASSPYIPSGANVLTFGAGSRLTVL.

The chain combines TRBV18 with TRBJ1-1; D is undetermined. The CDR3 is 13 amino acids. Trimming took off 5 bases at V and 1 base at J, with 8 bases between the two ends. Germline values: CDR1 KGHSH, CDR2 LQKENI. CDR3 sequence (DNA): TGTGCCAGCTCAGGCACAAGGAACACTGAAGCTTTCTTT. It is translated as CASSGTRNTEAFF.

The CDR3 loop is CASSSLLFYNEQFF. The CDR3 nucleotides are TGTGCCAGCAGCAGCTTACTCTTTTACAATGAGCAGTTCTTC. The chain has TRBV27 and TRBJ2-1; D is undetermined. The germline CDR1 and CDR2 sequences are MNHEY and SMNVEV (reference sequence). The CDR3 is made up of 14 amino acids. V shed 6 bases and J shed 4 bases, with 13 bases lying between them.